What follows describes a single T cell receptor beta chain. Antigen: not known. This record comes from a study of T cells in localized non-small cell lung cancer. Study findings and constraints: Exceeding tumor, uninvolved adjacent lung had the highest T cell clonality. Increased T cell density in blood showed an association with longer overall survival.

Produced via immunoSEQ multiplex PCR; TCRdb's table is partial and in-frame only. This sample has fewer than 3,000 clones; roughly 25% occur once, and the top ten carry around a sixth. Losses at the gene ends were 0 bases for V and 3 bases for J; bases not matched to a gene: 6. This CDR3 contains 17 residues. Looked up from germline, CDR1 is SGHRS and CDR2 is YFSETQ. This sequence joins TRBV5-1 and TRBJ2-2, with 9 nucleotides matching TRBD2. This TCR came from an older female donor with stage III lung adenocarcinoma. Sequenced here: lung tumor tissue, sampled before any cancer treatment. The CDR3 bases are TGCGCCAGCAGCTTGGATTTCGGACTAGCGTACACCGGGGAGCTGTTTTTT. Amino acid sequence: CASSLDFGLAYTGELFF.